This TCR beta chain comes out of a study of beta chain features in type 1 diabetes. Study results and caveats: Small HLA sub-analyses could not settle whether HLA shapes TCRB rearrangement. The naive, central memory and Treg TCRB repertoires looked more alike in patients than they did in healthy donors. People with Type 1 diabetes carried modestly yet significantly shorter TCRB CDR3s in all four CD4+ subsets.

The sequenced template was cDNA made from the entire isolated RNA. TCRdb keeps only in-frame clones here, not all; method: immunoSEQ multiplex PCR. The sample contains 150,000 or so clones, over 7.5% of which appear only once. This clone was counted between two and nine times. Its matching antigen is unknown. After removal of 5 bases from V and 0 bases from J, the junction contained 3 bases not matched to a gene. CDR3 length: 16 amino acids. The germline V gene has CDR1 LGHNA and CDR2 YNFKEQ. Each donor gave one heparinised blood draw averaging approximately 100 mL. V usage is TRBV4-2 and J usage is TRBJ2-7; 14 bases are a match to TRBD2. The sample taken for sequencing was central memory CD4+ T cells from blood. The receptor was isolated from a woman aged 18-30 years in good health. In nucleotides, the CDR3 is TGTGCCAGCAGCGGGACTAGCGGGGGCGACTCCTACGAGCAGTACTTC. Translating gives CASSGTSGGDSYEQYF.